Listed below are T cell receptor beta chains from one sample, sequenced in a study of T cells in Graves' hyperthyroidism and ophthalmopathy. One entry per CDR3 protein results from TCRdb running MiXCR on the multiplex PCR reads. The sample holds around 620,000 distinct CDR3 sequences; approximately 15% are singletons and the top ten take over 6%. Source material: blood. The receptor set was obtained from a woman younger than 35 with Graves' ophthalmopathy. Both conserved end residues are trimmed from each CDR3. Each record gives: clone size, J gene, V gene, CDR3 protein. Clone size is given for some rows only: seen once, a few or many times, or a class if the clone is expanded.

- TRBJ2-5 TRBV6-1 GTGPPMETQY
- TRBJ1-5 TRBV18 ASSPQDGSGSNQPQH
- TRBJ1-5 TRBV7-9 ASSLGYGNNQPQH
- TRBJ2-1 TRBV4-1 ASSPDRGWYNEQF
many TRBJ1-1 TRBV30 AWSETTGSVAF
many TRBJ2-7 TRBV20-1 SARPGALTYEQY
many TRBJ2-7 TRBV20-1 SAREVGSGSDEQY
many TRBJ2-7 TRBV7-2 ASSLGDSPSYEQY
many TRBJ2-2 TRBV30 AWSPRTGFAGELF
many TRBJ1-1 TRBV20-1 SARDRTANTEAF
few TRBJ1-1 TRBV27 ASSFGTRAEAF
- TRBJ2-7 TRBV5-8 ASRPSDRGIDYEQY
many TRBJ1-2 TRBV2 ASSEVGRGHYGYT
- TRBJ2-1 TRBV2 AIGGTGGRNEQF
many TRBJ1-2 TRBV20-1 SAPRDRGSEGYT
few TRBJ2-1 TRBV5-8 ASSLPGGPENEQF
- TRBJ2-2 TRBV6-1 ASSEYRTTGELF
few TRBJ2-3 TRBV3-1 ASSQERGFTDTQY
many TRBJ2-1 TRBV7-9 ASSLAGGNEQF
many TRBJ1-2 TRBV28 ASRTGQAVYGYT
many TRBJ1-6 TRBV27 ASSPDRGYDNSPLH
many TRBJ2-1 TRBV7-9 ASRPSSNNEQF
- TRBJ2-5 TRBV7-3 ASSPYGGTSAKETQY
- TRBJ2-7 TRBV25-1 ASERSGTPYEQY
few TRBJ2-5 TRBV4-3 ASSYGHGSGRETQY
many TRBJ2-3 TRBV15 ATSSGQGPTDTQY
many TRBJ2-7 TRBV12-3/TRBV12-4 ASRDTTSGSHEQY
- TRBJ2-7 TRBV18 ASSRKGSSYEQY
many TRBJ1-5 TRBV28 ASSPHRVSNQPQH
few TRBJ2-1 TRBV7-9 ASSSTMDRGGNEQF
- TRBJ2-2 TRBV19 ASSPSKNTGELF
many TRBJ1-1 TRBV30 AWSVGGGRTEAF
many TRBJ2-5 TRBV3-1 ASSQAVGSGTQY
many TRBJ1-5 TRBV7-8 ASSSRSRGEGNQPQH
many TRBJ1-1 TRBV19 ASSLQQGYEAF
many TRBJ2-3 TRBV7-3 ASSSQGAGTDTQY